This TCR beta chain was observed in a study of cytomegalovirus exposure and HLA in healthy donors. About the research overall: From donors who were HLA-typed, an early data release held approximately 91 million unique TCRs.

With 60 Vbeta and 13 Jbeta primers, the PCR was carried out. The data were produced by immunoSEQ multiplex PCR, yet TCRdb's version contains in-frame clones alone and is incomplete. The top ten clones hold about 2.2% of a sample with about 150,000 clones, over 70% of them seen once. The CDR3 has 14 amino acids. Trimming left V 7 bases short and J 0 bases short, with 10 bases between. Germline V lookup: CDR1 MDHEN, CDR2 SYDVKM. This TCR derives from a man aged 30 to 45 in good health and CMV-seronegative. This chain uses TRBV28 with TRBJ1-3, with D unresolved. The material sequenced was PBMCs. Here the CDR3 DNA reads TGTGCCAGCACCTCCGGGAGCTCTGGAAACACCATATATTTT. It specifies CASTSGSSGNTIYF.